These 14 T cell receptor beta chains were sequenced from one sample in a study of cytomegalovirus exposure and HLA in healthy donors. In the PCR, 60 Vbeta and 13 Jbeta primers were used. Only in-frame clones appear in the TCRdb table, and some are missing; sequencing was by immunoSEQ multiplex PCR. The sample carries some 95,000 clones, approximately 70% recorded once. The sequenced sample was PBMCs. Receptors originate from a man aged 30 to 45 in good health and CMV-seronegative.

This chain joins TRBV2 and TRBJ1-2; 7 nucleotides line up with TRBD1. Germline CDR1 SNHLY, CDR2 FYNNEI. V shed 5 bases, J shed 8 bases, and the junction held 5 bases outside the gene matches. There are 12 residues in the CDR3. CDR3 DNA: TGTGCCAGCAGTCTAGACAGGGCCGGCTACACCTTC. It translates to CASSLDRAGYTF.

In its sample, this clone was seen a few times. CDR3 DNA sequence: TGTGCCAGCAGCTTAGGGGACATGAGTCAGCCCCAGCATTTT. It translates to CASSLGDMSQPQHF. The chain recombines TRBV7-2 with TRBJ1-5; weak D call: TRBD1 (6 bases). The CDR3 has 14 residues. Trimming removed 1 base from V and 6 bases from J, with 10 bases in between. CDR1 and CDR2 from the germline V gene are SGHTA and FQGNSA.

This clone has just one count. One end of the junction does not line up with germline, which may come from a read error. The rearrangement joins TRBV10-3 to TRBJ2-5, with TRBD2 identical over 12 bases. CDR1 ENHRY and CDR2 SYGVKD come from the germline V gene. The CDR3 has 15 residues. Written as DNA, the CDR3 is TGTGCCATCAGTTTAGGACTAGCGGGGCAAGGGACCCAGTACTTC. Amino acids: CAISLGLAGQGTQYF.

The CDR3 protein is CASSPHQGQETQYF. The CDR3, as DNA: TGTGCCAGCAGCCCTCATCAGGGGCAAGAGACCCAGTACTTC. This sequence joins TRBV25-1 and TRBJ2-5, with D possibly being TRBD1 (6 bases). The length of the CDR3 is 14 residues. Deletions cut 6 bases from V and 2 bases from J, with 13 bases between. The germline V gene encodes CDR1 MGHDK and CDR2 SYGVNS. Filled out from reference TRBV25-1 and TRBJ2-5, the complete variable domain reads EADIYQTPRYLVIGTGKKITLECSQTMGHDKMYWYQQDPGMELHLIHYSYGVNSTEKGDLSSESTVSRIRTEHFPLTLESARPSHTSQYLCASSPHQGQETQYFGPGTRLLVL.

The chain is built from TRBV30 and TRBJ2-2; 10 nucleotides match TRBD1. The CDR3 is 14 amino acids. The germline V gene encodes CDR1 GTSNPN and CDR2 SVGIG (reference sequence). The trim removed 2 bases at V and 6 bases at J, leaving 3 bases unmatched. For the CDR3, the DNA is TGTGCCTGGAGTTGGACAGGGGGATCCGGGGAGCTGTTTTTT. The encoded protein is CAWSWTGGSGELFF.

The chain recombines TRBV30 with TRBJ2-1, with 13 positions matching TRBD2. The V gene's germline CDR1 is GTSNPN and CDR2 SVGIG (reference sequence). Trimming cost V 0 bases and J 8 bases; bases outside gene matches: 1. This CDR3 comprises 14 residues. CDR3 bases: TGTGCCTGGAGTGTAACTAGCGGGAGGGATGAGCAGTTCTTC. Encoded protein: CAWSVTSGRDEQFF.

A few counts support this clone. The J gene is TRBJ1-2, the V gene TRBV5-1; 7 positions agree with TRBD1. The CDR3 runs to 16 residues. Looked up from germline, CDR1 is SGHRS and CDR2 is YFSETQ. J lost 6 bases, V lost 4 bases, and 15 bases had no gene match. The CDR3, as DNA: TGCGCCAGCAGCCCGTCGACAGGGAAGGAAGTCGATGGCTACACCTTC. Translating gives CASSPSTGKEVDGYTF.

This clone has more than one count but fewer than ten. The V call is TRBV28, the J call TRBJ1-4; a possible D gene is TRBD1 (5 bases). CDR3 length: 15 residues. CDR1 is MDHEN and CDR2 is SYDVKM in the germline V gene. V was cut by 6 bases and J by 3 bases, with 14 bases left in between. The CDR3 protein is CASRQPGNSNEKLFF. As DNA, the CDR3 is TGTGCCAGCAGGCAGCCAGGGAACTCTAATGAAAAACTGTTTTTT.

CDR3 loop: CASSFRLARVGTQYF. The CDR3, as DNA: TGTGCCAGCAGTTTTAGACTAGCCCGGGTCGGGACGCAGTATTTT. This sequence joins TRBV27 and TRBJ2-3, with 7 bases identical to TRBD2. CDR1 is MNHEY and CDR2 is SMNVEV in the germline V gene (reference sequence). CDR3 length equals 15 residues. Trimming cost V 3 bases and J 9 bases; bases outside gene matches: 12.

The chain links TRBV2 to TRBJ1-1; TRBD1 agrees at 9 bases. V lost 6 bases and J lost 8; bases outside the gene matches: 4. Germline V lookup: CDR1 SNHLY, CDR2 FYNNEI. This CDR3 comprises 12 residues. The CDR3 loop reads CASSGTGSEAFF. CDR3 DNA sequence: TGTGCCAGCAGCGGGACAGGGTCGGAAGCTTTCTTT.

The chain couples TRBV5-4 to TRBJ1-1, with D possibly being TRBD1 (6 bases). The V and J ends lost 1 base and 4 bases respectively, with 20 bases between them. Germline lookup yields CDR1 SGHNT and CDR2 YYREEE (reference sequence). The CDR3 extends over 17 amino acids. CDR3 in amino acids: CASSLFGGGLEGTEAFF. The CDR3 DNA reads as TGTGCCAGCAGCTTGTTCGGCGGGGGCTTAGAAGGCACTGAAGCTTTCTTT.

This chain connects TRBV30 to TRBJ2-7; a weak D match, TRBD2 (5 bases). The germline CDR1 and CDR2 sequences are GTSNPN and SVGIG (reference sequence). Trimming stripped 2 bases from V and 3 bases from J, with 17 bases between. CDR3 length equals 15 residues. The CDR3 DNA follows: TGTGCCTGGAGTCAGGCTTTCAGTGGAGGCTACGAGCAGTACTTC. Translated, it gives CAWSQAFSGGYEQYF. The full variable domain, rest sourced from reference TRBV30 and TRBJ2-7, is SQTIHQWPATLVQPVGSPLSLECTVEGTSNPNLYWYRQAAGRGLQLLFYSVGIGQISSEVPQNLSASRPQDRQFILSSKKLLLSDSGFYLCAWSQAFSGGYEQYFGPGTRLTVT.

V gene TRBV6-4 combines with J gene TRBJ2-3; 7 bases fit TRBD2. V shed 0 bases, J shed 6 bases, and the junction held 6 bases outside the gene matches. Per germline, CDR1 MRHNA and CDR2 SNTAGT. The CDR3 is 15 amino acids. The CDR3 reads CASSDSGLVSDTQYF. The CDR3 bases are TGTGCCAGCAGTGACTCCGGACTAGTTAGCGATACGCAGTATTTT.

This clone was observed once. One junction end does not reproduce the germline sequence, and a read error may be involved. The chain carries TRBV7-2 and TRBJ1-2; 7 nucleotides align to TRBD1. CDR1 SGHTA and CDR2 FQGNSA come from the germline V gene. This CDR3 has 13 amino acids. CDR3 coding DNA: TGTGCCGGCAGTCCGGACAGGAACTATGGCTACACCTTC. Translation: CAGSPDRNYGYTF.